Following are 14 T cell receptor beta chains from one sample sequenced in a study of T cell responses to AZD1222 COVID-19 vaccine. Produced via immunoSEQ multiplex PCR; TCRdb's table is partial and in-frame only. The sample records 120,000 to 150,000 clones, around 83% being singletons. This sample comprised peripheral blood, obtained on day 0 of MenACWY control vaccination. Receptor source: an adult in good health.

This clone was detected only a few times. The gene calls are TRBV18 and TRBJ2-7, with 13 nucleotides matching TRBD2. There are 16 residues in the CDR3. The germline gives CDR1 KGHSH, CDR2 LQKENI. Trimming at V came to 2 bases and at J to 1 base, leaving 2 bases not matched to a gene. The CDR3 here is CASSPGTSGASYEQYF. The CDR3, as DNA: TGTGCCAGCTCACCAGGGACTAGCGGGGCATCCTACGAGCAGTACTTC.

CDR3 residues: CATSSSPGNTEAFF. The CDR3 DNA follows: TGTGCCACCAGTTCAAGCCCCGGGAACACTGAAGCTTTCTTT. This rearrangement joins TRBV24-1 to TRBJ1-1; D gene uncertain. Per germline, CDR1 KGHDR and CDR2 SFDVKD. The CDR3 extends over 14 amino acids. Trimming left V 6 bases short and J 1 base short, with 11 bases between.

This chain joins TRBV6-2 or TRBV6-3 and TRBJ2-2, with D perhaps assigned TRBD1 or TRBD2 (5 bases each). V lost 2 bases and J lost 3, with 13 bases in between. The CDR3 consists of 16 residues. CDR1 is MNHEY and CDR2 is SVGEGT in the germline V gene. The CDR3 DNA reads TGTGCCAGCAGTTACGTGGGCAGGGACGACACCGGGGAGCTGTTTTTT. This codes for CASSYVGRDDTGELFF.

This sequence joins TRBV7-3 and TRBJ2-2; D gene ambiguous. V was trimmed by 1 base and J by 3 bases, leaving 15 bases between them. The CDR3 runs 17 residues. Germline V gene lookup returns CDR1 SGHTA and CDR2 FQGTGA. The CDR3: CASSLSWGSLDTGELFF. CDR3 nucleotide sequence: TGTGCCAGCAGCTTAAGCTGGGGTAGTCTTGACACCGGGGAGCTGTTTTTT.

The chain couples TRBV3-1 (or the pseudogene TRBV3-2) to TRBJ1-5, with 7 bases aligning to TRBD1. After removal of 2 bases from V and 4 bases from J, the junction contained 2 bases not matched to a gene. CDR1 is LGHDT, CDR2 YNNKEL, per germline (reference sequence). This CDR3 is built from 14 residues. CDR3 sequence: CASSQWDSNQPQHF. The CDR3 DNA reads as TGTGCCAGCAGCCAATGGGACAGTAATCAGCCCCAGCATTTT.

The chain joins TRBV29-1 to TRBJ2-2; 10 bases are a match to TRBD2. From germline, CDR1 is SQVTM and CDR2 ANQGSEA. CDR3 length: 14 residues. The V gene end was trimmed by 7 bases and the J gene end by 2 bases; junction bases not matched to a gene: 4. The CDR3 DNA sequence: TGCAGCGCAGGACTAGCGGCTAACACCGGGGAGCTGTTTTTT. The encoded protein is CSAGLAANTGELFF.

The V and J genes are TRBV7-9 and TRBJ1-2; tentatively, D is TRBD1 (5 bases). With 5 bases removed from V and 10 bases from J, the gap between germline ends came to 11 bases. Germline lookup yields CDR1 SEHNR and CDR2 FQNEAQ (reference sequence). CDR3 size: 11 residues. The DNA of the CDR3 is TGTGCCAGCAGCCCCGGGGGGGTCTACACCTTC. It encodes CASSPGGVYTF.

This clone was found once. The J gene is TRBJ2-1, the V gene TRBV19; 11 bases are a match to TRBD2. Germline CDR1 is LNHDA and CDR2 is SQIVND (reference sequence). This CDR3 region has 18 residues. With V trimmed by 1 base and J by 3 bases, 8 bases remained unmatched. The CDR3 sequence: CASSIGRIAGGHYNEQFF. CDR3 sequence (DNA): TGTGCCAGTAGTATAGGAAGGATAGCGGGGGGGCACTACAATGAGCAGTTCTTC.

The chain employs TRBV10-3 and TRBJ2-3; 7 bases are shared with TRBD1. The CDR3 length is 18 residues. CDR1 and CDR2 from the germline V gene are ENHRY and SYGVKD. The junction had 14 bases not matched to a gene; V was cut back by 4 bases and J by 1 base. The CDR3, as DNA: TGTGCCATCAGTGCTCCCGGGACAGCCCAGGGGGGCACAGATACGCAGTATTTT. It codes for CAISAPGTAQGGTDTQYF.

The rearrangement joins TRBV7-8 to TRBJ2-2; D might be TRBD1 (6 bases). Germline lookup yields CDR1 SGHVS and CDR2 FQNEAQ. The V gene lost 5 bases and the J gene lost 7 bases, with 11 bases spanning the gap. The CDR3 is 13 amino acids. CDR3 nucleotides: TGTGCCAGCAGCGCGTTACAGGGCGGGGAGCTGTTTTTT. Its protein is CASSALQGGELFF.

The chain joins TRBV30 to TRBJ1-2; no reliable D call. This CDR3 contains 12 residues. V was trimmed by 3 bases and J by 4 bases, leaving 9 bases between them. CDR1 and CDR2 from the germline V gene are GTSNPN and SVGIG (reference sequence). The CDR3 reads CAWRSGRYGYTF. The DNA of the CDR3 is TGTGCCTGGAGGTCGGGTCGCTATGGCTACACCTTC.

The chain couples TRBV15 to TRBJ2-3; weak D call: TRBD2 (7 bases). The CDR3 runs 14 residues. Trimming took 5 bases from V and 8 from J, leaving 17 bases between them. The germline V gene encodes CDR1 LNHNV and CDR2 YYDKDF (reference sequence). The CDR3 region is CATSDLGGLGTQYF. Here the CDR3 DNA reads TGTGCCACCAGCGACTTGGGGGGGCTGGGTACGCAGTATTTT.

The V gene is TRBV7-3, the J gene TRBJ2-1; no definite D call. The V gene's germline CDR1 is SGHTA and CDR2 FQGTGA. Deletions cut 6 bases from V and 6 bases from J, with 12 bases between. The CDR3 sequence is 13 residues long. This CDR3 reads CASREGSSNEQFF. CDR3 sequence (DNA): TGTGCCAGCAGGGAAGGTAGCAGCAATGAGCAGTTCTTC.

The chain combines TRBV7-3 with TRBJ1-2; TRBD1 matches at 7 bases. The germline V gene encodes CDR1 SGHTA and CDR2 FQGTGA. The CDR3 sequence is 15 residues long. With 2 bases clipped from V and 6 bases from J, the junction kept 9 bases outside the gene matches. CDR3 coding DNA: TGTGCCAGCAGCTTAGGGGGCAGGGGGAGCGATGGCTACACCTTC. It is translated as CASSLGGRGSDGYTF.